This T cell receptor (beta chain) was recorded in a study of TIL therapy for anti-PD-1-resistant metastatic lung cancer. In the study overall: Median tumor PD-L1 proportion score was under 6.5%. Median tumor mutation burden was under 1.9 mutations per megabase. A handful of tumors were EGFR-mutant and two were ALK-rearranged. Points from the study as a whole: TIL cultures after expansion showed higher clonality and lower diversity than baseline tumor (median around 5.9% vs 31%).

This clone was recorded only once. Antigen: not known. Indicated time point: pre-treatment sample, taken before nivolumab and TIL therapy. The tumor samples were excised metastases, mostly pleural nodules or supraclavicular lymph nodes. Sequencing used immunoSEQ v3. Libraries were prepared by immunoSEQ multiplex PCR; TCRdb keeps only in-frame clonotypes and omits some of them. The sample shows tens of thousands of clones, over 60% of them seen only once. The sample here was tumor tissue, taken at baseline. This sequence originates from a person aged 25-85 years with non-small cell lung cancer.

The CDR3 sequence is CASSGTGNIEKLFF. The CDR3 DNA is TGTGCCAGTAGTGGGACAGGGAATATTGAAAAACTGTTTTTT. The chain employs TRBV19 and TRBJ1-4; TRBD1 matches at 9 bases. The CDR3 length is 14 residues. J lost 7 bases, V lost 5 bases, and 5 bases had no gene match. The germline CDR1 and CDR2 sequences are LNHDA and SQIVND (reference sequence).